This TCR beta chain came from a study of tumor and adjacent non-tumor tissue in lung cancer. J was trimmed by 10 bases and V by 0 bases; bases with no gene match: 10. CDR3 length: 17 amino acids. Germline V gene sequence: CDR1 MGHRA, CDR2 YSYEKL. No cell sorting was done before RNA was extracted from the tissue. A modified ARM-PCR protocol with three rounds of nested PCR amplified TCRbeta. TCRdb itself ran the multiplex PCR reads through MiXCR, one entry per CDR3 protein. This repertoire shows about 200,000 distinct CDR3 sequences, 71% found once; its top ten account for approximately 25%. The sequenced sample consisted of lung tumor tissue. The chain recombines TRBV4-1 with TRBJ2-1; 12 positions match TRBD2. This receptor was identified in a man in his 60s with non-small cell lung cancer. The CDR3 nucleotides read TGCGCCAGCAGCCAAGATTACACTAGCGGGAGGACTTGGGAGCAGTTCTTC. Amino acids: CASSQDYTSGRTWEQFF.